These T cell receptor beta chains were read from a single sample in a study of shared clonotypes between healthy human individuals. Repertoires were generated with immunoSEQ multiplex PCR, while TCRdb's copy carries only in-frame clones and drops some. The sample carries 550,000 to 700,000 clones, around 78% recorded once. Sample: memory CD4+ T cells sorted from blood. Receptors were obtained from a woman aged 25 to 45 in good health. CDR3s include the opening cysteine and the closing phenylalanine or tryptophan. D genes are given only for firm matches. Expanded clones get a size class; other rows say once, few or many, or leave the size out.

size: NA
V: TRBV19
J: TRBJ1-5
D: NA
length: 13
DNA: TGTGCCAGTAGTATGGGGTTCAACCAGCCCCAGCATTTT
CDR3: CASSMGFNQPQHF

size: NA
V: TRBV7-8
J: TRBJ2-5
D: TRBD2
length: 18
DNA: TGTGCCAGCAGCTCGACTAGCGGGAGGGCCTGGGTCCAAGAGACCCAGTACTTC
CDR3: CASSSTSGRAWVQETQYF

size: many
V: TRBV6-1
J: TRBJ1-1
D: NA
length: 17
DNA: TGTGCCAGCAGTGAATTTGGGAGGGGGAAGAGGAACACTGAAGCTTTCTTT
CDR3: CASSEFGRGKRNTEAFF

size: NA
V: TRBV11-2
J: TRBJ2-1
D: NA
length: 13
DNA: TGTGCCAGCAGCTTAGGGCAGGGAGATGAGCAGTTCTTC
CDR3: CASSLGQGDEQFF

size: NA
V: TRBV28
J: TRBJ2-3
D: TRBD2
length: 17
DNA: TGTGCCAGCAGTCCCATAGCACGCCTAGCGGCCACAGATACGCAGTATTTT
CDR3: CASSPIARLAATDTQYF

size: NA
V: TRBV4-1
J: TRBJ2-3
D: TRBD2
length: 17
DNA: TGCGCCAGCAGCCAGGACACCGGGACTAGCGATTCAGATACGCAGTATTTT
CDR3: CASSQDTGTSDSDTQYF

size: NA
V: TRBV5-1
J: TRBJ1-2
D: NA
length: 12
DNA: TGCGCCAGCAGCATAACAGGGCTCGGCTACACCTTC
CDR3: CASSITGLGYTF

size: NA
V: TRBV30
J: TRBJ2-2
D: NA
length: 16
DNA: TGTGCCTGGACCTATTTGGGTGGGGCGAACACCGGGGAGCTGTTTTTT
CDR3: CAWTYLGGANTGELFF

size: NA
V: TRBV7-2
J: TRBJ2-7
D: TRBD1
length: 15
DNA: TGTGCCAGCAGCTTGGGGGACAGCGCGATTTACGAGCAGTACTTC
CDR3: CASSLGDSAIYEQYF

size: few
V: TRBV14
J: TRBJ2-1
D: TRBD2
length: 16
DNA: TGTGCCAGCAGCCAAGGTCCTAGGGAGGGATTGGGTGAGCAGTTCTTC
CDR3: CASSQGPREGLGEQFF

size: NA
V: TRBV19
J: TRBJ1-1
D: NA
length: 13
DNA: TGTGCCAGTGGTATCCCTCTTGGCACTGAAGCTTTCTTT
CDR3: CASGIPLGTEAFF

size: few
V: TRBV6-5
J: TRBJ2-5
D: NA
length: 15
DNA: TGTGCCAGCAGTTACTCAGGGGGTATCGGAGAGACCCAGTACTTC
CDR3: CASSYSGGIGETQYF

size: NA
V: TRBV6-6
J: TRBJ2-1
D: TRBD1
length: 13
DNA: TGTGCCAGCAGTTCCCCAGGGGGCAATGAGCAGTTCTTC
CDR3: CASSSPGGNEQFF

size: NA
V: TRBV11-1
J: TRBJ2-7
D: NA
length: 14
DNA: TGTGCCAGCAGCTTAGGGCGAAACGGGTACGAGCAGTACTTC
CDR3: CASSLGRNGYEQYF

size: NA
V: TRBV4-2
J: TRBJ1-1
D: TRBD1
length: 14
DNA: TGTGCCAGCAGCCCAGGGGACAGGAACACTGAAGCTTTCTTT
CDR3: CASSPGDRNTEAFF

size: NA
V: TRBV28
J: TRBJ2-6
D: TRBD1
length: 18
DNA: TGTGCCAGCAGTACAGGGGATTCTTCTCTCTCTGGGGCCAACGTCCTGACTTTC
CDR3: CASSTGDSSLSGANVLTF

size: NA
V: TRBV5-1
J: TRBJ2-1
D: TRBD1
length: 20
DNA: TGCGCCAGCAGCTCGGGAGGCGGGACAGGGGGCGTCCTTACCTACAATGAGCAGTTCTTC
CDR3: CASSSGGGTGGVLTYNEQFF

size: NA
V: TRBV11-3
J: TRBJ2-2
D: NA
length: 16
DNA: TGTGCCAGCAGCTTAGGGGGCGCAGGGAGCACCGGGGAGCTGTTTTTT
CDR3: CASSLGGAGSTGELFF

size: NA
V: TRBV28
J: TRBJ2-7
D: NA
length: 11
DNA: TGTGCCAGCAGTAAGTTCTACGAGCAGTACTTC
CDR3: CASSKFYEQYF

size: few
V: TRBV5-4
J: TRBJ2-1
D: TRBD1
length: 16
DNA: TGTGCCAGCAGCTTGGAGGGACAGGGGGACTACAATGAGCAGTTCTTC
CDR3: CASSLEGQGDYNEQFF

size: many
V: TRBV28
J: TRBJ1-1
D: NA
length: 13
DNA: TGTGCCAGCCAAGGGCAAAGGTACACTGAAGCTTTCTTT
CDR3: CASQGQRYTEAFF

size: NA
V: TRBV5-1
J: TRBJ1-1
D: NA
length: 14
DNA: TGCGCCAGCAGCTTGTTGGTGTTGAACACTGAAGCTTTCTTT
CDR3: CASSLLVLNTEAFF

size: once
V: TRBV5-1
J: TRBJ1-2
D: NA
length: 13
DNA: TGCGCCAGCAGCTTGGAGGGGGACTATGGCTACACCTTC
CDR3: CASSLEGDYGYTF

size: NA
V: TRBV4-2
J: TRBJ2-7
D: NA
length: 16
DNA: TGTGCCAGCAGCCAAGATTTTTCGGGCGGAACCTACGAGCAGTACTTC
CDR3: CASSQDFSGGTYEQYF